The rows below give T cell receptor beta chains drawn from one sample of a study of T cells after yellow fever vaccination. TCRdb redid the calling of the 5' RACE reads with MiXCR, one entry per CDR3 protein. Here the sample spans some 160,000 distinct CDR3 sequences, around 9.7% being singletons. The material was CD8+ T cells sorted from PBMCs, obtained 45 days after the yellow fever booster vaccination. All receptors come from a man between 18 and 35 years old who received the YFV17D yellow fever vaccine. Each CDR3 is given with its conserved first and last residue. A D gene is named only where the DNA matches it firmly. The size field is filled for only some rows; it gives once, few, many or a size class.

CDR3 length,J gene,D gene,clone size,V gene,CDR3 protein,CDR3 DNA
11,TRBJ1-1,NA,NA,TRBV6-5,CASSGGQKEIF,TGTGCCAGCAGTGGCGGACAGAAGGAAATCTTT
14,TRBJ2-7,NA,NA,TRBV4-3,CASSQVPGRYEQYF,TGCGCCAGCAGCCAAGTGCCGGGACGCTACGAGCAGTACTTC
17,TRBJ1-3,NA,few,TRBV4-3,CASSQDRTGFSGNTIYF,TGCGCCAGCAGCCAAGATCGGACCGGCTTCTCTGGAAACACCATATATTTT
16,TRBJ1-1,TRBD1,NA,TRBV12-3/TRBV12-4,CASSLDRASRNTEAFF,TGTGCCAGCAGCCTGGACAGGGCGAGTAGGAACACTGAAGCTTTCTTT
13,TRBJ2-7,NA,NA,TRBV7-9,CASSSPEGYEQYF,TGTGCCAGCAGCTCCCCCGAGGGGTACGAGCAGTACTTC
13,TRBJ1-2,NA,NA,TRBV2,CASNRARDYGYTF,TGTGCCAGCAATCGGGCTAGGGACTATGGCTACACCTTC
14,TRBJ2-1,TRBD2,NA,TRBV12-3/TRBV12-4,CASRTTSGGNEQFF,TGTGCCAGCAGAACCACTAGCGGGGGGAATGAGCAGTTCTTC
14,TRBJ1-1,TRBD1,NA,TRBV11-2,CASSPQGWATEAFF,TGTGCCAGCAGTCCACAGGGGTGGGCCACTGAAGCTTTCTTT
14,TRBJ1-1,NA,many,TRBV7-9,CASSLPGRSAEAFF,TGTGCCAGCAGCTTACCGGGGCGTAGCGCTGAAGCTTTCTTT
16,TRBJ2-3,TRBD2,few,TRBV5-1,CASSLAGSGGADTQYF,TGCGCCAGCAGCTTGGCCGGAAGCGGGGGGGCCGATACGCAGTATTTT
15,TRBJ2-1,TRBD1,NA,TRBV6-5,CASSYTYRGSNEQFF,TGTGCCAGCAGTTACACCTACAGGGGAAGCAATGAGCAGTTCTTC
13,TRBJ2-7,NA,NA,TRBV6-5,CASSSDPVNEQYF,TGTGCCAGCAGTTCGGACCCGGTCAACGAGCAGTACTTC
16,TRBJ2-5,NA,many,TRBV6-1,CASSEGLEGPQETQYF,TGTGCCAGCAGTGAAGGACTAGAAGGCCCCCAAGAGACCCAGTACTTC
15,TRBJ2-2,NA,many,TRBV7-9,CASSSPTANTGELFF,TGTGCCAGCAGCAGCCCTACCGCGAACACCGGGGAGCTGTTTTTT
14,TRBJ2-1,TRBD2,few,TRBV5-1,CATRMGGGSNEQFF,TGCGCCACCCGGATGGGGGGGGGATCCAATGAGCAGTTCTTC
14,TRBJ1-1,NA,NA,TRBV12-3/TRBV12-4,CASRLHIGGTEAFF,TGTGCCAGCAGACTCCATATCGGGGGAACTGAAGCTTTCTTT
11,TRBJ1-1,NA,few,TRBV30,CAWSEGPEAFF,TGTGCCTGGAGTGAGGGCCCTGAAGCTTTCTTT
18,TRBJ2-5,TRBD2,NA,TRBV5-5,CASSLPKWEGRDQETQYF,TGTGCCAGCAGCTTACCCAAGTGGGAGGGGCGCGACCAAGAGACCCAGTACTTC
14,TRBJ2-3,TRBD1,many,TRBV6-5,CASSYSGPTGGKYF,TGTGCCAGCAGTTACTCAGGCCCGACAGGGGGAAAGTATTTT
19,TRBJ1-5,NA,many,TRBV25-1,CASSESPPTPPGSNQPQHF,TGTGCCAGCAGTGAATCACCCCCAACCCCCCCAGGGAGCAATCAGCCCCAGCATTTT
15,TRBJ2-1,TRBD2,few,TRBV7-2,CASSPGASGGDEQFF,TGTGCCAGCAGCCCTGGGGCTAGCGGGGGTGATGAGCAGTTCTTC
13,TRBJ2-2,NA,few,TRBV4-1,CACSQEEDGELFF,TGCGCCTGCAGCCAAGAAGAAGACGGGGAGCTGTTTTTT
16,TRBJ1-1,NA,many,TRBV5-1,CASSLEPTGLDTEAFF,TGCGCCAGCAGCTTGGAACCCACAGGGTTGGACACTGAAGCTTTCTTT
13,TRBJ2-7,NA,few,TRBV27,CASSLSENYEQYF,TGTGCCAGCAGTTTGAGCGAGAACTACGAGCAGTACTTC
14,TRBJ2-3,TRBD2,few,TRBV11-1,CASSPAGGTDTQYF,TGTGCCAGCAGCCCAGCGGGGGGCACAGATACGCAGTATTTT
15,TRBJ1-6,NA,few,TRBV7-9,CASSALTGYNSPLHF,TGTGCCAGCAGCGCGTTGACTGGCTATAATTCACCCCTCCACTTT
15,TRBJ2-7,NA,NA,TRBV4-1,CASSQDQGPSYEQYF,TGCGCCAGCAGCCAAGACCAGGGACCTTCCTACGAGCAGTACTTC
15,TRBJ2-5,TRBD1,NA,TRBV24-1,CATSDFKQGGETQYF,TGTGCCACCAGTGATTTCAAACAGGGGGGAGAGACCCAGTACTTC
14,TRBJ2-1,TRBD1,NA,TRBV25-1,CASSGQGWGNEQFF,TGTGCCAGCAGTGGACAGGGATGGGGCAATGAGCAGTTCTTC
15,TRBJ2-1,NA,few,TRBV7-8,CASSIGAQANNEQFF,TGTGCCAGCAGCATCGGGGCGCAGGCCAACAATGAGCAGTTCTTC
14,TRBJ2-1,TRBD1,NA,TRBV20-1,CSARTGGAGGEQFF,TGCAGTGCTAGGACAGGGGGCGCGGGGGGTGAGCAGTTCTTC
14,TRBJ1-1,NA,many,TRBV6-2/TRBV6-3,CASSYSPGETEAFF,TGTGCCAGCAGTTACTCCCCGGGAGAGACTGAAGCTTTCTTT
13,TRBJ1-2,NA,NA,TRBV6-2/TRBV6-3,CASSYDTPYGYTF,TGTGCCAGCAGCTACGACACGCCCTATGGCTACACCTTC
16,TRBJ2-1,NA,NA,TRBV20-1,CSARDPGAAVQNEQFF,TGCAGTGCTAGAGACCCGGGGGCGGCAGTACAGAATGAGCAGTTCTTC
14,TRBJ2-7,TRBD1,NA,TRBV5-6,CASSLGGTGVEQYF,TGTGCCAGCAGCTTGGGGGGGACAGGGGTCGAGCAGTACTTC